Listed below are T cell receptor beta chains from one sample, sequenced in a study of blood T cell repertoires in COVID-19. The assay was immunoSEQ multiplex PCR, and TCRdb's table has in-frame clones only and misses some. Of approximately 150,000 clones in the sample, around nine tenths were seen once. The sequenced material came from peripheral blood. All receptors come from a woman of 80 years or more with COVID-19, enrolled during active disease. CDR3s include the opening cysteine and the closing phenylalanine or tryptophan. The D gene is left open where the match is weak.

J	V	D	CDR3	DNA
TRBJ1-5	TRBV4-3	.	CASSQSVTSNQPQHF	TGCGCCAGCAGCCAGAGTGTAACCAGCAATCAGCCCCAGCATTTT
TRBJ2-1	TRBV5-1	TRBD2	CASSLAGTSNYNEQFF	TGCGCCAGCAGCTTGGCTGGGACTAGCAACTACAATGAGCAGTTCTTC
TRBJ2-2	TRBV20-1	.	CSASPRGENTGELFF	TGCAGTGCTAGTCCCCGCGGAGAGAACACCGGGGAGCTGTTTTTT
TRBJ2-7	TRBV3-1/TRBV3-2	.	CASSATGTRADEQYF	TGTGCCAGCAGCGCAACCGGGACACGGGCGGACGAGCAGTACTTC
TRBJ1-1	TRBV12-3/TRBV12-4	.	CASSLSMNTEAFF	TGTGCCAGCAGTTTGTCTATGAACACTGAAGCTTTCTTT
TRBJ1-1	TRBV2	.	CASSEIQGAEAFF	TGTGCCAGCAGTGAGATACAGGGAGCCGAAGCTTTCTTT
TRBJ2-5	TRBV10-3	.	CAIKDTGLEETQYF	TGTGCCATCAAGGATACAGGGCTTGAGGAGACCCAGTACTTC
TRBJ2-5	TRBV5-1	TRBD2	CASSTEAGPFQETQYF	TGCGCCAGCAGCACTGAAGCGGGGCCATTCCAAGAGACCCAGTACTTC
TRBJ2-1	TRBV11-3	.	CASSLDPYNEQFF	TGTGCCAGCAGCTTAGATCCTTACAATGAGCAGTTCTTC
TRBJ1-2	TRBV20-1	.	CSASTGPGDGYTF	TGCAGTGCTAGTACAGGCCCTGGGGATGGCTACACCTTC
TRBJ2-7	TRBV28	TRBD2	CASSPIWLAGGGEQYF	TGTGCCAGCAGTCCCATTTGGCTAGCGGGAGGGGGGGAGCAGTACTTC
TRBJ2-6	TRBV19	.	CASSIRGTGANVLTF	TGTGCCAGTAGTATAAGGGGAACCGGGGCCAACGTCCTGACTTTC
TRBJ2-5	TRBV19	TRBD1	CASSPRGQGQGQYF	TGTGCCAGTAGTCCCCGGGGACAGGGTCAGGGCCAGTACTTC
TRBJ1-4	TRBV11-2	.	CASSLGGQGPGKLFF	TGTGCCAGCAGCTTAGGGGGGCAGGGGCCGGGAAAACTGTTTTTT
TRBJ1-4	TRBV9	.	CASSVANSFNEKLFF	TGTGCCAGCAGCGTAGCCAACAGCTTTAATGAAAAACTGTTTTTT
TRBJ2-5	TRBV20-1	TRBD2	CSASLRSGKYQETQYF	TGCAGTGCTAGTCTCCGAAGCGGGAAGTACCAAGAGACCCAGTACTTC
TRBJ1-6	TRBV11-3	.	CASSLGFIDSPLHF	TGTGCCAGCAGCCTCGGGTTTATAGATTCACCCCTCCACTTT